Listed here are 11 T cell receptor beta chains from one sample, sequenced in a study of graft-versus-host responses after intestinal transplantation. Processing of graft tissue released intraepithelial and lamina propria lymphocytes. The protocol was immunoSEQ multiplex PCR, while the TCRdb copy is restricted to in-frame clones and leaves out a portion. The sample has about 30,000 clones, 65% to 80% seen once. Sequencing was performed on ileum tissue, taken 98 days after intestinal transplantation. The receptors were sampled from a human patient who received an intestinal transplant, so some T cells may come from the graft donor.

This chain joins TRBV29-1 and TRBJ1-1; D uncertain. Germline CDR1 SQVTM, CDR2 ANQGSEA. V shed 3 bases and J shed 1 base, with 3 bases lying between them. This CDR3 is 11 amino acids long. The CDR3 nucleotides read TGCAGCGTTGAGACGAACACTGAAGCTTTCTTT. Translated, it gives CSVETNTEAFF.

The chain couples TRBV6-5 to TRBJ2-1; possible D gene TRBD1, 8 bases. Germline CDR1 reads MNHEY; CDR2 reads SVGAGI. The ends were cut back, 5 bases at V and 6 bases at J, with 17 bases in the middle. This CDR3 is built from 15 residues. CDR3 DNA sequence: TGTGCCAGCAGTCCCACAGGGGGGGCAATCAATGAGCAGTTCTTC. Encoded protein: CASSPTGGAINEQFF.

Within the sample, this clone is large. The chain has TRBV2 and TRBJ2-7; 8 bases align to TRBD1. The CDR3 is 14 residues long. Germline CDR1 and CDR2: SNHLY and FYNNEI. Trimming cost V 6 bases and J 3 bases; bases outside gene matches: 7. The CDR3 nucleotides read TGTGCCAGCAGGGACAGGGAGCACCTCTACGAGCAGTACTTC. This translates into CASRDREHLYEQYF. The variable domain in full, completed from reference TRBV2 and TRBJ2-7, reads EPEVTQTPSHQVTQMGQEVILRCVPISNHLYFYWYRQILGQKVEFLVSFYNNEISEKSEIFDDQFSVERPDGSNFTLKIRSTKLEDSAMYFCASRDREHLYEQYFGPGTRLTVT.

This sequence joins TRBV4-2 and TRBJ1-1; the match to TRBD1 covers 10 bases. V was clipped by 5 bases and J by 1 base; unmatched bases: 4. Germline assignment: CDR1 LGHNA and CDR2 YNFKEQ. The CDR3 contains 15 residues. The DNA of the CDR3 is TGTGCCAGCAGCACGCGGGACAGGGGGAACACTGAAGCTTTCTTT. It yields the protein CASSTRDRGNTEAFF.

The chain has TRBV9 and TRBJ2-2, with TRBD1 identical over 9 bases. Trimming at V came to 3 bases and at J to 4 bases, leaving 4 bases not matched to a gene. The CDR3 is 15 amino acids. The germline V gene has CDR1 SGDLS and CDR2 YYNGEE. CDR3 bases: TGTGCCAGCAGCGCGAGGACAGGGGTCACCGGGGAGCTGTTTTTT. Protein product: CASSARTGVTGELFF.

This clone was detected only once. V and J are TRBV25-1 and TRBJ2-1; 9 bases are a match to TRBD2. V dropped 2 bases and J dropped 8; count of bases not matched to a gene: 13. The CDR3 is made up of 17 amino acids. Germline CDR1 MGHDK, CDR2 SYGVNS. CDR3 coding DNA: TGTGCCAGCAGTGAAGCGGGGGCGGGGGGGCCGGAAGATGAGCAGTTCTTC. This codes for CASSEAGAGGPEDEQFF.

The DNA for the CDR3 is TGTGCCTGGAGTTTCGGGGGGGAGACCCAGTACTTC. Amino acids: CAWSFGGETQYF. The rearrangement joins TRBV30 to TRBJ2-5, with 7 bases aligning to TRBD2. The CDR3 is 12 amino acids. The V and J ends lost 2 bases and 5 bases, in that order; junction bases with no gene match: 2. Germline CDR1 is GTSNPN and CDR2 is SVGIG (reference sequence).

This sequence joins TRBV12-5 and TRBJ2-1, with D hard to call. The ends were cut back, 11 bases at V and 12 bases at J, with 11 bases in the middle. Germline CDR1 LGHNT, CDR2 FRNRAP. This CDR3 spans 9 amino acids. The CDR3 DNA follows: TGTGCTGCCCCTCTTCGGCAGTTCTTC. This gives the protein CAAPLRQFF.

In its sample, this clone was seen a few times. The sample holds other DNA sequences that translate to the same CDR3. V and J are TRBV6-1 and TRBJ2-1, with 11 bases fitting TRBD2. Germline V gene lookup returns CDR1 MNHNS and CDR2 SASEGT. The CDR3 is 15 amino acids. The junction had 5 bases not matched to a gene; V was cut back by 5 bases and J by 5 bases. CDR3 bases: TGTGCCAGCAGTTTAGCGGGGGGGCCCAACAATGAGCAGTTCTTC. Translated, it gives CASSLAGGPNNEQFF.

The rearrangement joins TRBV7-9 to TRBJ1-2; D call uncertain. This CDR3 region has 16 residues. From germline, CDR1 is SEHNR and CDR2 FQNEAQ (reference sequence). Between the trimmed V and J ends, which lost 0 bases and 5 bases, there was a span of 16 bases. The CDR3 nucleotides read TGTGCCAGCAGCTTAGCCAATCCGGGCCCTGGATATGGCTACACCTTC. As protein: CASSLANPGPGYGYTF.

The chain recombines TRBV30 with TRBJ2-1; the D call may be TRBD1 or TRBD2 (5 bases each). The CDR3 has 14 residues. Germline-derived CDR1 and CDR2 are GTSNPN and SVGIG (reference sequence). Between the trimmed V and J ends, which lost 2 bases and 6 bases, there was a span of 14 bases. CDR3 sequence: CAWSRAPRGNEQFF. The DNA of the CDR3 is TGTGCCTGGAGTAGGGCTCCGAGGGGCAATGAGCAGTTCTTC.